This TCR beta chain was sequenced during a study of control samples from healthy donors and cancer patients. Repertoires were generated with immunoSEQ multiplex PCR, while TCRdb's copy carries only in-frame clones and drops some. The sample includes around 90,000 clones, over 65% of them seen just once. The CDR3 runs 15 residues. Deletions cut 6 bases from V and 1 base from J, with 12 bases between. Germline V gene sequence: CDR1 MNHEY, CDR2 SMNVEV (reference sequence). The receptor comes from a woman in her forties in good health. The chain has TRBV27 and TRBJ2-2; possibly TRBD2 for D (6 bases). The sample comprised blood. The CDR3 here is CASRTGTLNTGELFF. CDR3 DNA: TGTGCCAGCAGGACCGGGACTTTGAACACCGGGGAGCTGTTTTTT.